This TCR beta chain was recovered during a study of blood T cells in healthy people across ages. Study findings and constraints: The authors considered diversity estimates from one million T cells to be underestimates.

Primers used in a second PCR of about 6 to 12 cycles were a sample-barcoded 5' primer and a J-beta primer mix. TCRdb reanalysed the 5' RACE reads using MiXCR and keeps one entry per CDR3 protein. Of fewer than 1.5 million distinct CDR3 sequences in the sample, 35% to 45% are singletons; the top ten hold around 8%. This clonotype appeared a few times. Its antigen is as yet unknown. Total RNA, at least 5.5 micrograms per sample, came from PBMCs. This CDR3 comprises 15 residues. The V end was cut by 2 bases, the J end by 5 bases, with 12 bases between. The germline V gene has CDR1 MGHDK and CDR2 SYGVNS. The chain joins TRBV25-1 to TRBJ1-4; weak D call: TRBD1 (5 bases). Sequencing was done on a sample of blood. The TCR sequence derives from a woman under 30 in good health. The DNA for the CDR3 is TGTGCCAGCAGTGAAACCAACAGGCTAAATGAAAAACTGTTTTTT. Encoded protein: CASSETNRLNEKLFF.